This T cell receptor beta chain came from a study of blood T cell repertoires in COVID-19. Study at large: The analysed material was cDNA or gDNA that came from T cells, B-cell-depleted T cells, or PBMCs.

Assay: immunoSEQ multiplex PCR; the TCRdb copy retains only in-frame clones and omits some. The sample lists around 300,000 clones, over 80% occurring once. Trimming took off 0 bases at V and 4 bases at J, with 12 bases between the two ends. CDR1 is SQVTM, CDR2 ANQGSEA, per germline. This CDR3 contains 14 residues. Sequenced sample: peripheral blood. This receptor was taken from a woman between 45 and 65 years old with active or convalescent COVID-19. The chain uses TRBV29-1 and TRBJ1-2, with D possibly matching TRBD1 (5 bases). CDR3 sequence: CSVEDPREAYGYTF. The DNA of the CDR3 is TGCAGCGTTGAAGATCCCAGGGAGGCCTATGGCTACACCTTC.